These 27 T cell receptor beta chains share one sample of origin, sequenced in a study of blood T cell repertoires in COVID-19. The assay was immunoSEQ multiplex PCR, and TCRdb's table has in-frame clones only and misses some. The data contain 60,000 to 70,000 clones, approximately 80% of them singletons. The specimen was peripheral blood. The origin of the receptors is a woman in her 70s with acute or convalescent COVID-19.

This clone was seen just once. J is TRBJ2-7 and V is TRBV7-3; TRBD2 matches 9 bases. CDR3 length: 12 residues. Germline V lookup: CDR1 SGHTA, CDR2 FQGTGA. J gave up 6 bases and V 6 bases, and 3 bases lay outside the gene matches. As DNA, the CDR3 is TGTGCCAGCAGTCTACTAGCGGGCGAGCAGTACTTC. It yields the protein CASSLLAGEQYF.

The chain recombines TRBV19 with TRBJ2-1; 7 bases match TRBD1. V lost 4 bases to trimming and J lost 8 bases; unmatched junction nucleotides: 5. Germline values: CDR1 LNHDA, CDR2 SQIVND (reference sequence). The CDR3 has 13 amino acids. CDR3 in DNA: TGTGCCAGTAGTACGACAGGGTTCGATGAGCAGTTCTTC. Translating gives CASSTTGFDEQFF.

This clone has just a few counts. CDR3 coding DNA: TGTGCCAGCAGCCAAGGAGGGAGGAATGAGCAGTTCTTC. Translating it yields CASSQGGRNEQFF. The chain has TRBV3-1 (or the pseudogene TRBV3-2) and TRBJ2-1; a weak D match, TRBD2 (6 bases). Germline CDR1 is LGHDT and CDR2 is YNNKEL (reference sequence). The ends were cut back, 1 base at V and 7 bases at J, with 8 bases in the middle. There are 13 residues in the CDR3.

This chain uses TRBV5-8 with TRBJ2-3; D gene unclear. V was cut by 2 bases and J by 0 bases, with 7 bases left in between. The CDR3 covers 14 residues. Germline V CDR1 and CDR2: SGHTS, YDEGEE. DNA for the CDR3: TGTGCCAGCAGCTTCAGGATAAGCACAGATACGCAGTATTTT. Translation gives CASSFRISTDTQYF. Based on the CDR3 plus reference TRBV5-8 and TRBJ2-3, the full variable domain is EAGVTQSPTHLIKTRGQQATLRCSPISGHTSVYWYQQALGLGLQFLLWYDEGEERNRGNFPPRFSGRQFPNYSSELNVNALELEDSALYLCASSFRISTDTQYFGPGTRLTVL.

CDR3 nucleotide sequence: TGTGCCAGCAGCCGCTTACAGGGGGGCAATTCACCCCTCCACTTT. As protein: CASSRLQGGNSPLHF. This chain links TRBV7-2 with TRBJ1-6; the match to TRBD1 covers 8 bases. Germline V CDR1 and CDR2: SGHTA, FQGNSA. V was clipped by 5 bases and J by 7 bases; unmatched bases: 7. CDR3 size: 15 residues.

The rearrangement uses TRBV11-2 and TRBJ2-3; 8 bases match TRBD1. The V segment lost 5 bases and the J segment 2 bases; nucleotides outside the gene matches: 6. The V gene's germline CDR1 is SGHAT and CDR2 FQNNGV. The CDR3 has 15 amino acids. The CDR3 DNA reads TGTGCCAGCAGCCCCGGGACAGGATACACAGATACGCAGTATTTT. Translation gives CASSPGTGYTDTQYF.

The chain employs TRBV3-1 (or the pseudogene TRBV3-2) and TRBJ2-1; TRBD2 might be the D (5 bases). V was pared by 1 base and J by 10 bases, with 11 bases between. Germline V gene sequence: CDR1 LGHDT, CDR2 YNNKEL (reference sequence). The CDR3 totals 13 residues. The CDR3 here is CASSQALAREQFF. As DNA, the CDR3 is TGTGCCAGCAGCCAAGCTCTAGCTCGGGAGCAGTTCTTC.

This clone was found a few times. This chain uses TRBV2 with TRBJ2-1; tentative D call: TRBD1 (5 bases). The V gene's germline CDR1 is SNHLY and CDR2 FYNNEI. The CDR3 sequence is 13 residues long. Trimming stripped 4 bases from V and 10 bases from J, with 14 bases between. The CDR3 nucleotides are TGTGCCAGCAGTGCTGGGCAAGACAGCGAGCAGTTCTTC. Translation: CASSAGQDSEQFF.

CDR3 coding DNA: TGTGCCAGCAGTCCGGGACAGGGGATCACAGATACGCAGTATTTT. It codes for CASSPGQGITDTQYF. The chain joins TRBV6-2 or TRBV6-3 to TRBJ2-3, with 10 positions matching TRBD1. Trimming took 5 bases from V and 2 from J; bases not matched to a gene: 4. The CDR3 length is 15 residues. The germline V gene encodes CDR1 MNHEY and CDR2 SVGEGT.

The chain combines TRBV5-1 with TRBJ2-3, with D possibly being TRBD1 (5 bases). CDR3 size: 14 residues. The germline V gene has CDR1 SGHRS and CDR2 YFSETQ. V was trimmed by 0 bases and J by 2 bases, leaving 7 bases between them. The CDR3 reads CASSLEGHTDTQYF. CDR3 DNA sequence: TGCGCCAGCAGCTTGGAGGGGCACACAGATACGCAGTATTTT.

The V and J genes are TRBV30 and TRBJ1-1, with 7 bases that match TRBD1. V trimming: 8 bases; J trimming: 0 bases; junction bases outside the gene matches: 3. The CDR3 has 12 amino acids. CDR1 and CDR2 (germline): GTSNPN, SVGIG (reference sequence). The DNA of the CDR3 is TGTGCCCGACAGGGTATGAACACTGAAGCTTTCTTT. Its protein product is CARQGMNTEAFF.

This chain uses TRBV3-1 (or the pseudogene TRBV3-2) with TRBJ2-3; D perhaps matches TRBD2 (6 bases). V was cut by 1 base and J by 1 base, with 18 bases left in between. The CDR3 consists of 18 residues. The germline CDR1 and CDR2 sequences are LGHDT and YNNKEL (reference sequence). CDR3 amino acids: CASSQALARSYGTDTQYF. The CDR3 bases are TGTGCCAGCAGCCAAGCCCTAGCGCGATCATACGGCACAGATACGCAGTATTTT.

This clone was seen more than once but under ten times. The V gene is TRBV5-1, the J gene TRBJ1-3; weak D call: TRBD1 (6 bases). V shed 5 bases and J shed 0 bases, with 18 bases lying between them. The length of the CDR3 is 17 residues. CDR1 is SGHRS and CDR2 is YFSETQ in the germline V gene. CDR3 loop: CASRQGQYTFSGNTIYF. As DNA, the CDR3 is TGCGCCAGCAGGCAGGGGCAGTATACATTCTCTGGAAACACCATATATTTT.

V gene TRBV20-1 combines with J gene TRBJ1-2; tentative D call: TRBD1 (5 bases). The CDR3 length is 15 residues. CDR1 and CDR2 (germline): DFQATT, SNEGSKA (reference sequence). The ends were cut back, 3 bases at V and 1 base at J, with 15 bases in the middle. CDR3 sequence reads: CSASIPGGNNYGYTF. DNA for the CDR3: TGCAGTGCTAGTATTCCGGGGGGGAATAACTATGGCTACACCTTC.

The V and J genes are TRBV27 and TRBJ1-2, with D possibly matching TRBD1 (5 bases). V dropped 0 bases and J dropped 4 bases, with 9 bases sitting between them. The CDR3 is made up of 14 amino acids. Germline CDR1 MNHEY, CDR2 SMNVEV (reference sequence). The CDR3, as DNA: TGTGCCAGCAGTTTATCTCCCAGGGCCTATGGCTACACCTTC. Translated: CASSLSPRAYGYTF.

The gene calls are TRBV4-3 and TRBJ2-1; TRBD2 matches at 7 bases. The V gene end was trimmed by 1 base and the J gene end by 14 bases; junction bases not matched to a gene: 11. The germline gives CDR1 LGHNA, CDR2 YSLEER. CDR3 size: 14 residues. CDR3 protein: CASSQGRTSHAEFF. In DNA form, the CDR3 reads TGCGCCAGCAGCCAAGGTCGGACTAGTCACGCCGAGTTCTTC.

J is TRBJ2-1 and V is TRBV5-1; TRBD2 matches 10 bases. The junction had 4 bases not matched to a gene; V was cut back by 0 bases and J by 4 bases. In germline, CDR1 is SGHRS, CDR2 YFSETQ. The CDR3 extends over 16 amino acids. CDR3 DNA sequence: TGCGCCAGCAGCTTGGAGAGCGGGGGGGCATACAATGAGCAGTTCTTC. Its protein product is CASSLESGGAYNEQFF.

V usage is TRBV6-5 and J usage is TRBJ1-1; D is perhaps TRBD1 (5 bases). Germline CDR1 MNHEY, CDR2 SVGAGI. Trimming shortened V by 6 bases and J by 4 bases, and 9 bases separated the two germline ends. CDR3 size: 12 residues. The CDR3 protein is CASRKGLTEAFF. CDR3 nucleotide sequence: TGTGCCAGCAGGAAGGGGCTCACTGAAGCTTTCTTT.

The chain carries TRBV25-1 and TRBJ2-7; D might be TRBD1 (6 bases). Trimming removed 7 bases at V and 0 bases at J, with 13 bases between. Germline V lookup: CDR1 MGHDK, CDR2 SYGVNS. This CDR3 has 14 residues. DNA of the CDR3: TGTGCCAGCAATCCACAGGGTAGCTCCTACGAGCAGTACTTC. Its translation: CASNPQGSSYEQYF.

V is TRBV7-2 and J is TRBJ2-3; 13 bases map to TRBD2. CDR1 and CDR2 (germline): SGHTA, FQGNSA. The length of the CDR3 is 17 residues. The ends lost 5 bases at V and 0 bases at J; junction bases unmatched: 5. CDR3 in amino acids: CASSKGGLAGSTDTQYF. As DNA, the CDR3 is TGTGCCAGCAGCAAAGGGGGACTAGCGGGGAGCACAGATACGCAGTATTTT.

The CDR3 sequence: CARGGGTYGYTF. The CDR3 DNA follows: TGTGCCAGAGGGGGAGGGACCTATGGCTACACCTTC. This chain joins TRBV9 and TRBJ1-2; perhaps TRBD1 as D (6 bases). V was shortened by 8 bases and J by 4 bases, with 12 bases between the two germline ends. The CDR3 runs 12 residues. In germline, CDR1 is SGDLS, CDR2 YYNGEE.

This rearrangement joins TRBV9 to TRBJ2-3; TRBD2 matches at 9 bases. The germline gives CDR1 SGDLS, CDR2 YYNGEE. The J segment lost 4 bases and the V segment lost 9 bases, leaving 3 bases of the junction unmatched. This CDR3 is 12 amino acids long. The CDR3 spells CANSGGPDTQYF. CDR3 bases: TGTGCCAATAGCGGGGGACCAGATACGCAGTATTTT.

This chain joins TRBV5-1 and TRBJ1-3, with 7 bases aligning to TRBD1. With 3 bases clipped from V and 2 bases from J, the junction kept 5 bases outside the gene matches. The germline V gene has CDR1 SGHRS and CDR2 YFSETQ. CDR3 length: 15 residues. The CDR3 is CASSSTRGPGNTIYF. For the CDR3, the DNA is TGCGCCAGCAGCTCCACGAGGGGGCCTGGAAACACCATATATTTT.

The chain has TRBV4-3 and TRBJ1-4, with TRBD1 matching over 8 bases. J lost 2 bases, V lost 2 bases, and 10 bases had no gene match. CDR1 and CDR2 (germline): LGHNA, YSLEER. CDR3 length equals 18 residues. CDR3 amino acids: CASSQNPITGGTNEKLFF. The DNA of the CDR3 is TGCGCCAGCAGCCAAAACCCCATCACAGGGGGGACTAATGAAAAACTGTTTTTT.

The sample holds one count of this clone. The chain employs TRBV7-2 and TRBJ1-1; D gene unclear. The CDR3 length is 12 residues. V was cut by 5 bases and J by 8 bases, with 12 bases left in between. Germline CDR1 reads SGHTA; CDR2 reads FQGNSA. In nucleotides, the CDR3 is TGTGCCAGCAGCCCATACATGGGCGAAGCTTTCTTT. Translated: CASSPYMGEAFF. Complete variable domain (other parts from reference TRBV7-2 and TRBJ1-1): GAGVSQSPSNKVTEKGKDVELRCDPISGHTALYWYRQSLGQGLEFLIYFQGNSAPDKSGLPSDRFSAERTGGSVSTLTIQRTQQEDSAVYLCASSPYMGEAFFGQGTRLTVV.

This chain's CDR3 is CASSQDEVSGNTIYF. CDR3 DNA: TGTGCCAGCAGCCAAGATGAGGTCTCTGGAAACACCATATATTTT. This chain connects TRBV4-2 to TRBJ1-3; no definite D call. V shed 0 bases and J shed 0 bases, with 6 bases lying between them. CDR1 LGHNA and CDR2 YNFKEQ come from the germline V gene. The CDR3 sequence is 15 residues long.

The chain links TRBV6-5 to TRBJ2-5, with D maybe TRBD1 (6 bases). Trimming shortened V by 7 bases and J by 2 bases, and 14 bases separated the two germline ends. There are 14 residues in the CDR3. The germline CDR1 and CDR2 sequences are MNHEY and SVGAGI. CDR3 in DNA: TGTGCCAGCAAAACAGGGTGGGCACAAGAGACCCAGTACTTC. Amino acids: CASKTGWAQETQYF.